One sample yielded the 18 T cell receptor beta chains listed below, sequenced in a study of CD8 T cells in ankylosing spondylitis. Findings of the study overall: A TCR beta motif of several highly homologous variants seemed to mark ankylosing spondylitis blood.

From the 5' RACE reads, TCRdb called clonotypes with MiXCR, one entry per CDR3 protein. This sample has around 490,000 distinct CDR3 sequences, with about 5.2% found just once. These receptors' antigens are unknown. Sequenced input: blood, either unsorted or a sorted T cell fraction (not recorded which). These receptors came from a male donor with ankylosing spondylitis.

This clonotype was seen repeatedly, ten times or more. This chain joins TRBV7-8 and TRBJ1-5, with 9 nucleotides matching TRBD1. CDR1 SGHVS and CDR2 FQNEAQ come from the germline V gene. This CDR3 region has 14 residues. The junction had 2 bases not matched to a gene; V was cut back by 1 base and J by 7 bases. The CDR3 bases are TGTGCCAGCAGCTTAGACAGGGGGCTCCAGCCCCAGCATTTT. Translation gives CASSLDRGLQPQHF.

This clonotype was recorded at least ten times. The J gene is TRBJ2-5, the V gene TRBV6-1; tentative D call: TRBD2 (6 bases). Germline loops: CDR1 MNHNS, CDR2 SASEGT. The CDR3 extends over 13 amino acids. Trimming removed 6 bases at V and 4 bases at J, with 12 bases between. The DNA of the CDR3 is TGTGCCAGCAGCGCGAGGAGGGGAGAGACCCAGTACTTC. Protein product: CASSARRGETQYF.

Many counts were recorded for this clonotype. J is TRBJ1-5 and V is TRBV9; D might be TRBD1 (6 bases). Trimming stripped 0 bases from V and 5 bases from J, with 12 bases between. CDR3 length: 15 amino acids. Germline CDR1 reads SGDLS; CDR2 reads YYNGEE. The CDR3 is CASSVGQGFYQPQHF. CDR3 bases: TGTGCCAGCAGCGTAGGGCAGGGGTTTTATCAGCCCCAGCATTTT.

This clonotype came up many times. The chain combines TRBV29-1 with TRBJ2-7, with a possible D match to TRBD2 (5 bases). CDR3 size: 13 residues. The V gene's germline CDR1 is SQVTM and CDR2 ANQGSEA. Trimming stripped 5 bases from V and 0 bases from J, with 11 bases between. In DNA, the CDR3 is TGCAGCGTTAGAGGGCCCAGCTCCTACGAGCAGTACTTC. This sequence encodes CSVRGPSSYEQYF.

This clonotype was seen many times. The rearrangement links TRBV29-1 to TRBJ2-7; 7 nucleotides align to TRBD1. Losses at the gene ends were 3 bases for V and 4 bases for J; bases not matched to a gene: 6. The CDR3 covers 13 residues. Germline CDR1 reads SQVTM; CDR2 reads ANQGSEA. The CDR3 DNA follows: TGCAGCGTTGAGTTAGACAGGGATTACGAGCAGTACTTC. This translates into CSVELDRDYEQYF.

There are many counts of this clonotype. The genes are TRBV7-9 and TRBJ2-7; weak D call: TRBD1 (5 bases). The germline V gene encodes CDR1 SEHNR and CDR2 FQNEAQ (reference sequence). CDR3 size: 13 residues. V shed 1 base and J shed 2 bases, with 6 bases lying between them. As DNA, the CDR3 is TGTGCCAGCAGCTTAGGGACAACCTACGAGCAGTACTTC. Protein product: CASSLGTTYEQYF. Variable domain in full (rest from reference TRBV7-9 and TRBJ2-7): DTGVSQNPRHKITKRGQNVTFRCDPISEHNRLYWYRQTLGQGPEFLTYFQNEAQLEKSRLLSDRFSAERPKGSFSTLEIQRTEQGDSAMYLCASSLGTTYEQYFGPGTRLTVT.

This clonotype was recorded at least ten times. The chain employs TRBV7-9 and TRBJ1-4; D ambiguous. The CDR3 totals 13 residues. The V and J ends lost 0 bases and 5 bases respectively, with 4 bases between them. The V gene's germline CDR1 is SEHNR and CDR2 FQNEAQ (reference sequence). CDR3 sequence reads: CASSLAGNEKLFF. The CDR3 nucleotides are TGTGCCAGCAGCTTAGCGGGGAATGAAAAACTGTTTTTT.

In its sample, this clonotype was seen many times. V is TRBV29-1 and J is TRBJ1-5; TRBD1 might be the D (6 bases). This CDR3 spans 13 amino acids. V gave up 4 bases and J gave up 9 bases, with 16 bases separating them. Looked up from germline, CDR1 is SQVTM and CDR2 is ANQGSEA. The CDR3 region has the DNA TGCAGCGTTGGTCACATAAGGGGGGCGCCCCAGCATTTT. It is translated as CSVGHIRGAPQHF.

There are many counts of this clonotype. Here the CDR3 DNA reads TGCGCCAGCAGCTTGGGCCCTGATCAAGCCTACGAGCAGTACTTC. Residues: CASSLGPDQAYEQYF. This chain joins TRBV5-1 and TRBJ2-7, with unresolved D. CDR1 is SGHRS, CDR2 YFSETQ, per germline. CDR3 size: 15 residues. V lost 0 bases, J lost 2 bases, and 12 bases lay in between.

There are many counts of this clonotype. The chain is built from TRBV9 and TRBJ2-1, with 9 bases identical to TRBD2. Per germline, CDR1 SGDLS and CDR2 YYNGEE. This CDR3 spans 17 amino acids. The ends lost 2 bases at V and 1 base at J; junction bases unmatched: 7. CDR3 in amino acids: CASSVTGTSRSYNEQFF. CDR3 DNA sequence: TGTGCCAGCAGCGTGACCGGGACTAGCAGGTCCTACAATGAGCAGTTCTTC.

In its sample, this clonotype was seen many times. The chain is built from TRBV5-1 and TRBJ1-1; D is unclear. This CDR3 is 15 amino acids long. Trimming took 0 bases from V and 0 from J, leaving 9 bases between them. Germline V gene data show CDR1 as SGHRS and CDR2 as YFSETQ. CDR3 in amino acids: CASSLEGILNTEAFF. The CDR3 DNA sequence: TGCGCCAGCAGCTTGGAAGGGATCTTGAACACTGAAGCTTTCTTT.

This clonotype was seen repeatedly, ten times or more. The chain uses TRBV14 and TRBJ2-3; weak D call: TRBD1 (6 bases). Germline V gives CDR1 SGHDN, CDR2 FVKESK. CDR3 length: 17 amino acids. V was pared by 1 base and J by 2 bases, with 16 bases between. The CDR3 loop reads CASSQAVRGYSTDTQYF. CDR3 in DNA: TGTGCCAGCAGCCAAGCGGTCAGGGGATACTCCACAGATACGCAGTATTTT.

This clonotype was seen repeatedly, ten times or more. The chain employs TRBV5-4 and TRBJ2-5, with D hard to call. Germline CDR1 and CDR2: SGHNT and YYREEE (reference sequence). V was trimmed by 0 bases and J by 5 bases, leaving 8 bases between them. This CDR3 has 13 residues. The CDR3 region is CASSLGSSETQYF. The CDR3 DNA reads as TGTGCCAGCAGCTTGGGGTCTTCGGAGACCCAGTACTTC.

This clonotype has a count of ten or more. V and J are TRBV15 and TRBJ1-4; 8 bases agree with TRBD1. Germline assignment: CDR1 LNHNV and CDR2 YYDKDF (reference sequence). The CDR3 is made up of 15 amino acids. The trim removed 5 bases at V and 7 bases at J, leaving 9 bases unmatched. CDR3 amino acids: CATSPGTGGTEKLFF. In DNA form, the CDR3 reads TGTGCCACCAGCCCCGGGACAGGAGGCACTGAAAAACTGTTTTTT.

The chain is built from TRBV7-9 and TRBJ2-1; D possibly corresponds to TRBD2 (7 bases). Trimming pared 4 bases from V and 13 bases from J, leaving 20 bases between. Germline-derived CDR1 and CDR2 are SEHNR and FQNEAQ (reference sequence). This CDR3 has 14 amino acids. This CDR3 reads CASSSMGGWGQQFF. CDR3 DNA: TGTGCCAGCAGCTCCATGGGAGGGTGGGGACAACAGTTCTTC.

This clonotype was detected ten times or more. This sequence joins TRBV24-1 and TRBJ2-7; 9 positions agree with TRBD1. Germline assignment: CDR1 KGHDR and CDR2 SFDVKD. The CDR3 runs 14 residues. With V trimmed by 3 bases and J by 5 bases, 4 bases remained unmatched. In DNA, the CDR3 is TGTGCCACCAGTGATGGGACAGGGAAGGACGAGCAGTACTTC. Protein product: CATSDGTGKDEQYF.

This clonotype showed up many times. The chain carries TRBV12-3 or TRBV12-4 and TRBJ2-6; the D gene is possibly TRBD1 (6 bases). The ends were cut back, 7 bases at V and 0 bases at J, with 10 bases in the middle. The CDR3 runs 15 residues. The CDR3 DNA sequence: TGTGCCAGCACCTTGGACAGCTCTGGGGCCAACGTCCTGACTTTC. Translation: CASTLDSSGANVLTF.

Regarding this clonotype: Just one base apart from a much larger clone, this may be a read error. The V gene is TRBV7-3, the J gene TRBJ2-7; D possibly matches TRBD1 or TRBD2 (6 bases each). The CDR3 is 13 residues long. CDR1 and CDR2 (germline): SGHTA, FQGTGA. The V end lost 5 bases, the J end lost 9 bases, and 17 bases lay between the germline ends. In DNA form, the CDR3 reads TGTGCCAGCAGCCATGAGTTCGGGGGCGGGCAGTACTTC. It codes for CASSHEFGGGQYF.